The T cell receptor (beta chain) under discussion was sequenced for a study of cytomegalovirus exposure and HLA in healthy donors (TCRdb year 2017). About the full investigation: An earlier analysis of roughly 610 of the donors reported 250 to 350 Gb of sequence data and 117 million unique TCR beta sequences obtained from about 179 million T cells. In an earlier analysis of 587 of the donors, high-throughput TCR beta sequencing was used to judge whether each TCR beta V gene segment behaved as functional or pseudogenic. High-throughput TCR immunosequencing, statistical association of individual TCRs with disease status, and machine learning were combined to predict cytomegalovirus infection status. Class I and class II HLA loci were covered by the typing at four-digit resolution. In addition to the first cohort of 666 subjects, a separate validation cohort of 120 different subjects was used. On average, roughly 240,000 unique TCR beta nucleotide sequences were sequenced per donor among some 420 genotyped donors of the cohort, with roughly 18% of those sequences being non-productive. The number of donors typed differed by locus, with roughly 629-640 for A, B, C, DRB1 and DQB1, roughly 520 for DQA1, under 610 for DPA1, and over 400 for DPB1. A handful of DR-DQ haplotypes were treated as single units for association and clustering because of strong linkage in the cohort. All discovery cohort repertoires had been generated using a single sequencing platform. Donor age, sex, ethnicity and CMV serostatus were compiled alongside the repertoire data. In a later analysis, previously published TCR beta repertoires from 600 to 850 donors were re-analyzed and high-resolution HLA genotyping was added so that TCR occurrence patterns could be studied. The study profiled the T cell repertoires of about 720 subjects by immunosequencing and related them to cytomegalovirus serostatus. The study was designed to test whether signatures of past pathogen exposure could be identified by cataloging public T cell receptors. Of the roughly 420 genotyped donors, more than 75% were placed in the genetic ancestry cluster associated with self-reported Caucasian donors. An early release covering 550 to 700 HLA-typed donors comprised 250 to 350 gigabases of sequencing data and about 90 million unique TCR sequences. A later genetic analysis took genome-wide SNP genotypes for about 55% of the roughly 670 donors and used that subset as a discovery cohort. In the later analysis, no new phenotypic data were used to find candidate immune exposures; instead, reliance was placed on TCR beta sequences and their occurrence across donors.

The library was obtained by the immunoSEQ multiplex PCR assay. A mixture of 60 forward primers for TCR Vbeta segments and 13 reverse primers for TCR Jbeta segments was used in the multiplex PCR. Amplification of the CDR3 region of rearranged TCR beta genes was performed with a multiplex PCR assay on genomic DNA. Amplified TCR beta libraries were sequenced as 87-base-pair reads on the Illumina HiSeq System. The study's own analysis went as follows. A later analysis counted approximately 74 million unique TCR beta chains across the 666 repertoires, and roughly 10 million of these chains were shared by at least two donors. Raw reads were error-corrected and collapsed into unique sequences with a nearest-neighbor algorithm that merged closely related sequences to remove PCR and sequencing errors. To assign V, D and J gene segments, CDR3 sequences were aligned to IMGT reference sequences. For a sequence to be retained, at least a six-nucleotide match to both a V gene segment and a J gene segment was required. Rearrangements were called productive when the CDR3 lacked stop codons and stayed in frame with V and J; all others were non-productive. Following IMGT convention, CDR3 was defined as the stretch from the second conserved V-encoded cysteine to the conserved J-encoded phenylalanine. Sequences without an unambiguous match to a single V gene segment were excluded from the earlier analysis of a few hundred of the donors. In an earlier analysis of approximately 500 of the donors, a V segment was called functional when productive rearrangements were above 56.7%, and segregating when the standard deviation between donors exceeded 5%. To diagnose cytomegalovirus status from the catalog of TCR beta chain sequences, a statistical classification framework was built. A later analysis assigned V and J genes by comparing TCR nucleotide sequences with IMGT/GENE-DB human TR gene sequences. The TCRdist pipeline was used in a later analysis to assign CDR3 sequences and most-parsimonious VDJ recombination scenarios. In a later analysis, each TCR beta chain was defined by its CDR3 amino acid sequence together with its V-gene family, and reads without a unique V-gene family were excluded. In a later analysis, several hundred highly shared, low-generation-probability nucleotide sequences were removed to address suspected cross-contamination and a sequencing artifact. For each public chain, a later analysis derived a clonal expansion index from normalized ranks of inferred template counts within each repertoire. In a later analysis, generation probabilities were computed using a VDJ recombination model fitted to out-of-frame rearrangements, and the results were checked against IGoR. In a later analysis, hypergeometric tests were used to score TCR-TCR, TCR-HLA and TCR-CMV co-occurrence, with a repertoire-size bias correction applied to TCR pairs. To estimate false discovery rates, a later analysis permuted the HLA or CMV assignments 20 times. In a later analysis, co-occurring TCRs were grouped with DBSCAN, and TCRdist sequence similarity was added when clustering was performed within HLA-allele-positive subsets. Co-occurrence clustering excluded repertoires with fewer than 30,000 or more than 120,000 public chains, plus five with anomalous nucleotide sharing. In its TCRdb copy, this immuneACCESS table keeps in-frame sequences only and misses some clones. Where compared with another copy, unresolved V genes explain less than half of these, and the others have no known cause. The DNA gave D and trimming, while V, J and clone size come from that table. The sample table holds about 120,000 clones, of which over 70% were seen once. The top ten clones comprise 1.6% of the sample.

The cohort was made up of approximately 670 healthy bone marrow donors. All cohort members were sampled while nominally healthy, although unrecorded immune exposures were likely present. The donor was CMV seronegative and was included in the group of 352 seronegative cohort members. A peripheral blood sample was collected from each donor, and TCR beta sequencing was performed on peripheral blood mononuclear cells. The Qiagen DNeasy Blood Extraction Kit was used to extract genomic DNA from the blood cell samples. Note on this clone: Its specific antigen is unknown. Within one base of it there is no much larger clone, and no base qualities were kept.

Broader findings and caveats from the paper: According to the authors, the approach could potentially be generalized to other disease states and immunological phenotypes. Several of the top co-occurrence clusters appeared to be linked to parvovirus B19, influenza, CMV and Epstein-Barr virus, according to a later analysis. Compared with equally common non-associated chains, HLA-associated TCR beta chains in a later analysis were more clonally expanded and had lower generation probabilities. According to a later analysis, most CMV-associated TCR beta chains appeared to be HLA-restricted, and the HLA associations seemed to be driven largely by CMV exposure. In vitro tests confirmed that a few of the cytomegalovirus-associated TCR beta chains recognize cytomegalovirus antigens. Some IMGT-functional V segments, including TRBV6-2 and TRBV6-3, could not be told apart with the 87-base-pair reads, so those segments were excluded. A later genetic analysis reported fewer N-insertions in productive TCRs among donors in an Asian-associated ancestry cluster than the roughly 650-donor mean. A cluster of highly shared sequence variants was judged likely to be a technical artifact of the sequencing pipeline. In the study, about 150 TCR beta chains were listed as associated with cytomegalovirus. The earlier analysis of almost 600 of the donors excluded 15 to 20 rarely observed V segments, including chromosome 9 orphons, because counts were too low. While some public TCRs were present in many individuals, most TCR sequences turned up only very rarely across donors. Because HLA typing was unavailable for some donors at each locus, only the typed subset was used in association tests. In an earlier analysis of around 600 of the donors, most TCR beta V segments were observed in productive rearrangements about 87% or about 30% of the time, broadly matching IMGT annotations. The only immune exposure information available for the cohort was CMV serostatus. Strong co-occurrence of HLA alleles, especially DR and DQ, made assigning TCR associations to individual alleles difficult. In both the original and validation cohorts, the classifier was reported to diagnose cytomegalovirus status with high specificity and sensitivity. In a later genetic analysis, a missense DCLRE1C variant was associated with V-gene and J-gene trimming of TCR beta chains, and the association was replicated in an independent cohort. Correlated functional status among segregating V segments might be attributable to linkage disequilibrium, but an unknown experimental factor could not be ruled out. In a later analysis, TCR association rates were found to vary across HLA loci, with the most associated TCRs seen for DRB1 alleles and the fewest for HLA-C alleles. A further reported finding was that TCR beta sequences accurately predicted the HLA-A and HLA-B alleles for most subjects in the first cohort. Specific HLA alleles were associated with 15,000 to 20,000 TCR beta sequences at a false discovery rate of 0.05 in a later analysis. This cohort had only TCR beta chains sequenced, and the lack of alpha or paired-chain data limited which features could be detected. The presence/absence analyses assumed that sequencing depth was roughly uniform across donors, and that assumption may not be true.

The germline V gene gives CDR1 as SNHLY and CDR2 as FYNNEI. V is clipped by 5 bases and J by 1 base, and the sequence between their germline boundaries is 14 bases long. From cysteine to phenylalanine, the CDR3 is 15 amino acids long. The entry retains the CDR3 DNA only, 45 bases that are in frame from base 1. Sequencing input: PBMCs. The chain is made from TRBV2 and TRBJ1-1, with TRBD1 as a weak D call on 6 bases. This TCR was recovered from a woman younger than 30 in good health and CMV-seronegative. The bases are TGTGCCAGCAGTATTACAGGGAGCTCGAACACTGAAGCTTTCTTT. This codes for CASSITGSSNTEAFF.